These T cell receptor beta chains were read from a single sample in a study of blood T cell repertoires in COVID-19. Some clones are missing from TCRdb's copy, which holds only in-frame ones; the method was immunoSEQ multiplex PCR. Among 150,000 or so clones, 87% were seen once, and the ten largest hold approximately 6.5%. Sequencing was performed on peripheral blood. Every receptor here comes from a man aged 80 or over with acute or convalescent COVID-19. Each CDR3 is given without its conserved first and last residue.

V gene	J gene	CDR3 protein
TRBV2	TRBJ1-6	ASSDSSYNSPLH
TRBV5-1	TRBJ2-2	ASSQGSGQPLTGELF
TRBV2	TRBJ1-1	ASSPLGTVGGRAF
TRBV27	TRBJ1-1	ASSRLGGGTEAF
TRBV4-2	TRBJ2-1	ASSQEGTGTGNNEQF
TRBV6-5	TRBJ2-2	ASSFGTSIAGELF
TRBV3-1/TRBV3-2	TRBJ1-1	ASSHSALADTEAF
TRBV6-5	TRBJ1-4	ASKKEVANEKLF
TRBV4-1	TRBJ2-1	ASSQGSLAFYNEQF
TRBV7-9	TRBJ2-5	ASSLDAGPGRGTQY
TRBV14	TRBJ2-5	ASSQDRGDLETQY
TRBV2	TRBJ1-5	ASRQGAIGNQPQH
TRBV4-1	TRBJ1-4	ASTSRSTGGAEDWEKLF
TRBV5-1	TRBJ1-1	ASSIDRELTEAF
TRBV7-2	TRBJ2-1	ASSLDIAASSYNEQF
TRBV28	TRBJ1-6	ASSLGGSSYNSPLH
TRBV2	TRBJ2-5	ASSESLAGETQY
TRBV19	TRBJ2-1	ASSIGGGATNEQF
TRBV2	TRBJ1-4	ASKVDRINEKLF
TRBV10-3	TRBJ2-1	AISPLGQGQF